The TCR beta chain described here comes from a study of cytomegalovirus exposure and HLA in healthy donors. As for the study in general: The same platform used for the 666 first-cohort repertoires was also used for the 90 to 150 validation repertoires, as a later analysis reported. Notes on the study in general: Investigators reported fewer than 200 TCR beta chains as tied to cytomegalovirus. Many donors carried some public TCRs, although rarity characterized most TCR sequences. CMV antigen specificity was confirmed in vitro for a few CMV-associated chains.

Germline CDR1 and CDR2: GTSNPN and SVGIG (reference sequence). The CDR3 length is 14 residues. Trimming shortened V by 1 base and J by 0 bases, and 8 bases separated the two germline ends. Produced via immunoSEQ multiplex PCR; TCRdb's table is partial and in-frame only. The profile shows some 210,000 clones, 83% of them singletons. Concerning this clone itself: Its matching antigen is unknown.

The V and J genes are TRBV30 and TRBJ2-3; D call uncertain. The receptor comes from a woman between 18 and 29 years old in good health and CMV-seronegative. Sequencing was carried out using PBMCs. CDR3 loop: CAWSEGTSTDTQYF. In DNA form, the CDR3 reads TGTGCCTGGAGTGAGGGTACTAGCACAGATACGCAGTATTTT.